The next 12 T cell receptor beta chains were all read from a single sample in a study of T cells in Graves' hyperthyroidism and ophthalmopathy. The investigators amplified TCR beta CDR3 regions from RNA transcripts. The primer set for the first-round RT-PCR of the TCR CDR3 was HTBI. Using its own MiXCR run on the multiplex PCR reads, TCRdb lists one record per CDR3 protein. Of around 350,000 distinct CDR3 sequences in the sample, around 13% were seen once. Sequenced input: blood. These receptors all come from a woman aged 18-29 years with Graves' hyperthyroidism.

In its sample, this clonotype was seen many times. This sequence joins TRBV5-5 and TRBJ1-1, with a possible D match to TRBD1 (5 bases). Germline V gives CDR1 SGHKS, CDR2 YYEKEE (reference sequence). V gave up 1 base and J gave up 6 bases, with 16 bases separating them. The CDR3 extends over 15 amino acids. DNA for the CDR3: TGTGCCAGCAGCTTGTTAAGCAGGGCGGGCGCTGAAGCTTTCTTT. It specifies CASSLLSRAGAEAFF.

This clonotype has a handful of counts. This chain links TRBV9 with TRBJ1-1; TRBD1 might be the D (5 bases). V lost 0 bases and J 1 base, leaving 19 bases between the germline ends. Per germline, CDR1 SGDLS and CDR2 YYNGEE. The CDR3 sequence is 18 residues long. CDR3 in DNA: TGTGCCAGCAGCGTAGGGGGGGTTAGGTTTGAAAGGAACACTGAAGCTTTCTTT. This codes for CASSVGGVRFERNTEAFF. The full variable domain, rest sourced from reference TRBV9 and TRBJ1-1, is DSGVTQTPKHLITATGQRVTLRCSPRSGDLSVYWYQQSLDQGLQFLIQYYNGEERAKGNILERFSAQQFPDLHSELNLSSLELGDSALYFCASSVGGVRFERNTEAFFGQGTRLTVV.

This clonotype has only a few counts. V is TRBV7-9 and J is TRBJ2-7; D gene unclear. Germline CDR1 reads SEHNR; CDR2 reads FQNEAQ (reference sequence). This CDR3 is built from 13 residues. Trimming removed 4 bases from V and 6 bases from J, with 13 bases in between. CDR3 sequence reads: CASSSIALGEQYF. CDR3 DNA: TGTGCCAGCAGCTCAATTGCACTGGGCGAGCAGTACTTC.

This clonotype was seen only a few times. The genes are TRBV7-9 and TRBJ2-1; D tentatively fits TRBD1 or TRBD2 (7 bases each). Germline CDR1 and CDR2: SEHNR and FQNEAQ (reference sequence). Between the trimmed V and J ends, which lost 5 bases and 4 bases, there was a span of 18 bases. The CDR3 is 16 residues long. The CDR3 spells CASSPRQGLTYNEQFF. The CDR3 DNA is TGTGCCAGCAGCCCGCGACAGGGACTAACATACAATGAGCAGTTCTTC.

The sample holds many counts of this clonotype. This chain connects TRBV27 to TRBJ2-6; D gene unclear. This CDR3 is 14 amino acids long. Looked up from germline, CDR1 is MNHEY and CDR2 is SMNVEV (reference sequence). Trimming pared 4 bases from V and 9 bases from J, leaving 13 bases between. CDR3 nucleotide sequence: TGTGCCAGCAGTTCCGGCCGGGTTGACAACGTCCTGACTTTC. This sequence encodes CASSSGRVDNVLTF.

This clonotype showed up many times. The chain links TRBV11-1 to TRBJ2-1, with a possible D match to TRBD1 (7 bases). Germline CDR1 and CDR2: SGHAT and FQDESV (reference sequence). V lost 3 bases to trimming and J lost 12 bases, with 18 bases between them. This CDR3 has 14 amino acids. CDR3 amino acids: CASSLAGQSDGQFF. The DNA of the CDR3 is TGTGCCAGCAGCTTGGCGGGACAGTCGGACGGGCAGTTCTTC. Complete variable domain (other parts from reference TRBV11-1 and TRBJ2-1): EAEVAQSPRYKITEKSQAVAFWCDPISGHATLYWYRQILGQGPELLVQFQDESVVDDSQLPKDRFSAERLKGVDSTLKIQPAELGDSAMYLCASSLAGQSDGQFFGPGTRLTVL.

This clonotype occurred many times. The chain has TRBV12-3 or TRBV12-4 and TRBJ2-7; perhaps D is TRBD1 or TRBD2 (5 bases each). V was pared by 10 bases and J by 0 bases, with 13 bases between. This CDR3 is built from 13 residues. This chain's CDR3 is CATAGTYSYEQYF. The CDR3 region has the DNA TGTGCCACTGCCGGGACCTACTCCTACGAGCAGTACTTC.

This clonotype was seen repeatedly, ten times or more. The chain joins TRBV6-6 to TRBJ2-3, with a weak D call TRBD1 (6 bases). The germline V gene has CDR1 MNHNY and CDR2 SVGAGI (reference sequence). The CDR3 extends over 15 amino acids. V shed 2 bases and J shed 3 bases, with 12 bases lying between them. The CDR3 DNA reads as TGTGCCAGCAGTTACCATGCCGACAGGACAGATACGCAGTATTTT. Protein product: CASSYHADRTDTQYF.

The rearrangement joins TRBV20-1 to TRBJ1-4; D is perhaps TRBD1 (5 bases). The CDR3 length is 15 residues. The germline V gene encodes CDR1 DFQATT and CDR2 SNEGSKA (reference sequence). V lost 0 bases and J 0 bases, leaving 8 bases between the germline ends. The CDR3 sequence is CSARDPTATNEKLFF. CDR3 bases: TGCAGTGCTAGAGATCCGACAGCAACTAATGAAAAACTGTTTTTT.

This clonotype showed up many times. The chain is built from TRBV5-1 and TRBJ2-1; TRBD2 aligns across 9 bases. From germline, CDR1 is SGHRS and CDR2 YFSETQ. The CDR3 has 16 amino acids. With V trimmed by 4 bases and J by 7 bases, 12 bases remained unmatched. The CDR3 DNA sequence: TGCGCCAGCAGCACCGGGGTAGCGGGAGTTAAGAATGAGCAGTTCTTC. It specifies CASSTGVAGVKNEQFF.

This clonotype was seen repeatedly, ten times or more. This chain links TRBV20-1 with TRBJ2-7; no reliable D call. The CDR3 loop spans 12 amino acids. Germline V CDR1 and CDR2: DFQATT, SNEGSKA (reference sequence). The ends were cut back, 2 bases at V and 4 bases at J, with 9 bases in the middle. This CDR3 reads CSARSDKYEQYF. The CDR3 nucleotides are TGCAGTGCTAGATCCGACAAGTACGAGCAGTACTTC.

In this sample, this clonotype turned up many times. The chain joins TRBV5-1 to TRBJ2-3, with D maybe TRBD1 (5 bases). The CDR3 runs to 15 residues. The ends were cut back, 0 bases at V and 3 bases at J, with 11 bases in the middle. CDR1 is SGHRS and CDR2 is YFSETQ in the germline V gene. For the CDR3, the DNA is TGCGCCAGCAGCTTGGGAGGACAAAAAACAGATACGCAGTATTTT. It codes for CASSLGGQKTDTQYF.